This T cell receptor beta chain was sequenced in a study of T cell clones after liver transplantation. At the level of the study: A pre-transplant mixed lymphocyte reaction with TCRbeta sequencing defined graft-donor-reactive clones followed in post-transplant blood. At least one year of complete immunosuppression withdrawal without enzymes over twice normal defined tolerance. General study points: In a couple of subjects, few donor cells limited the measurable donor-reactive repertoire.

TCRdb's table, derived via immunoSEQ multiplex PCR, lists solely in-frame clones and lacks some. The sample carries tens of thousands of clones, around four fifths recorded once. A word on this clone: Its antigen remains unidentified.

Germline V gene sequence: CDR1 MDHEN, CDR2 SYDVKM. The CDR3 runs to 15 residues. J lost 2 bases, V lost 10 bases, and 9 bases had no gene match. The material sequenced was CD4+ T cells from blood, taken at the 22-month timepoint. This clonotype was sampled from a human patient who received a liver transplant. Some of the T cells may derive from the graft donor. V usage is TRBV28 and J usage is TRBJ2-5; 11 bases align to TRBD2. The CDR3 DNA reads TGTGCCACCGCGGGGGGACTAGCGGTACAAGAGACCCAGTACTTC. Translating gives CATAGGLAVQETQYF.